This T cell receptor (beta chain) stems from a study of response to subunit inactivated influenza vaccine (dated by TCRdb to 2016 to 2019). For context, the study as a whole: The study used deep quantitative T cell receptor repertoire profiling to track responses to a trivalent subunit inactivated influenza vaccine. Overall study outcomes, separate from this receptor: The authors proposed that each seasonal influenza vaccination may bring in only a limited number of new T cells.

The library was built by means of RT-PCR. Sequencer: Illumina HiSeq 2500. TCRdb cleaned the public reads at Q25 with fastp, built clones with MiXCR and kept in-frame beta chains. Every entry covers one CDR3 protein and lists the most common genes and DNA from its rows. For this sample the table gives about 170,000 distinct CDR3 sequences, of which around 12% were detected only once. Roughly 29% of the sample goes to the ten largest clones. Notes on this clonotype: This receptor's antigen is unknown. No per-base quality is available; no much larger clone lies one base away.

These records were also assigned to another study, of T cells expressing NK-cell markers. As the second study states: TCR beta cDNA libraries were made by 5'RACE template switching that added a universal primer site and unique molecular identifiers. TCR beta-chain repertoires were profiled in sorted CD3+CD56+NKG2C+, CD3+CD56+NKG2C- and CD3+CD56-NKG2C+ T-cell subsets from about 8 donors. Among the eight sequenced donors, seven were HCMV-seropositive and one was HCMV-seronegative. To restrict sorting to alphabetaTCR-expressing T cells, an anti-gammadeltaTCR antibody was added in several experiments. In six or seven donors, the dominant CD3+CD56+NKG2C+ clonotypes ranked among the top 10 CD8+ clonotypes, making up 1.0-7.0% of CD8+ T cells. Those dominant clonotypes were again the most abundant among CD3+CD56-NKG2C+ cells in several donors, at 28.3-60.1%. Whether the expanded NKG2C-expressing T cell clones were specific for HCMV antigens was left unclear. The eight sequenced donors were randomly selected healthy volunteers, three men and five women. A commercial ELISA kit detecting HCMV-specific IgG in serum was used to determine HCMV serostatus. Peripheral blood mononuclear cells were isolated from blood by Ficoll density gradient centrifugation. Using Miltenyi isolation kits, CD4+ and CD8+ T cells were isolated from PBMC through magnetic immunoseparation. Synthesis of cDNA was primed from the TCR beta constant segment and was followed by two consecutive PCR amplification steps. Libraries were sequenced as 2 x 150 bp reads on Illumina HiSeq 2000/2500, MiSeq or NextSeq. MIGEC handled demultiplexing of the reads and grouping by UMI, while MiTCR was used to assemble and quantify clonotypes. To exclude erroneous sequences, any TCR cDNA sequence not supported by at least two reads was discarded. The tcR package was used for downstream repertoire analysis, with clonotypes matched between fractions based on CDR3 nucleotide sequence plus V segment. Antigen specificity was annotated against VDJdb with VDJmatch, allowing one amino acid substitution in CDR3.

This clonotype originated in a man between 50 and 59 years old who received an inactivated influenza vaccine. Donor details come from another sample of the same person, matched by shared clones. The sample consisted of CD8+ T cells sorted from PBMCs, taken 11 to 12 days after vaccination.

The base sequence is TGTGCCAGCAGTTGGGGGAGGAGCACAGATACGCAGTATTTT. It is translated as CASSWGRSTDTQYF. The chain employs TRBV28 and TRBJ2-3, and perhaps TRBD2 as D gene, on 6 matching bases. The CDR3 spans 14 residues, from the cysteine through the phenylalanine. Only CDR3 DNA remains: 42 bases, in frame from the first base. The V end loses 4 bases and the J end loses 0 bases, and a stretch of 8 bases separates them. The germline V gene specifies MDHEN as CDR1 and SYDVKM as CDR2.